Each of the 11 T cell receptor beta chains below was sequenced from the same sample in a study of PD-L1 blockade in urothelial cancer. This sample's time point: pretreatment peripheral blood. Profiled with immunoSEQ multiplex PCR; TCRdb holds only in-frame clones, not every one. Of about 52,000 clones in the sample, approximately 84% are singletons; the top ten hold 1% to 1.5%. The sequencing used PBMCs, collected around atezolizumab (anti-PD-L1) treatment. The receptor source for this set is a middle-aged man with urothelial cancer.

This clone was recorded a few times. The chain employs TRBV27 and TRBJ1-1; 7 bases fit TRBD1. CDR3 length: 14 residues. CDR1 is MNHEY, CDR2 SMNVEV, per germline (reference sequence). V lost 5 bases to trimming and J lost 7 bases; unmatched junction nucleotides: 10. The CDR3 protein is CASSERRGRNEAFF. For the CDR3, the DNA is TGTGCCAGCAGTGAAAGAAGGGGGCGCAATGAAGCTTTCTTT.

The rearrangement links TRBV27 to TRBJ2-1; 10 positions match TRBD1. This CDR3 is 14 amino acids long. J lost 12 bases, V lost 6 bases, and 11 bases had no gene match. In germline, CDR1 is MNHEY, CDR2 SMNVEV (reference sequence). CDR3 DNA: TGTGCCAGCAGCGGGACAGGGGCACAATTCGGGCAGTTCTTC. Translated, it gives CASSGTGAQFGQFF.

The V gene is TRBV11-2, the J gene TRBJ2-4, with 11 bases fitting TRBD2. The CDR3 has 19 residues. V dropped 1 base and J dropped 0; count of bases not matched to a gene: 8. Germline values: CDR1 SGHAT, CDR2 FQNNGV. The CDR3 is CASSLVSLAGGVAKNIQYF. CDR3 sequence (DNA): TGTGCCAGCAGCTTAGTGTCGCTAGCGGGAGGCGTAGCCAAAAACATTCAGTACTTC.

The genes are TRBV7-9 and TRBJ1-2; 7 nucleotides agree with TRBD1. This CDR3 region has 16 residues. With V trimmed by 4 bases and J by 3 bases, 11 bases remained unmatched. Germline V CDR1 and CDR2: SEHNR, FQNEAQ (reference sequence). CDR3 residues: CASSSMYGTADYGYTF. For the CDR3, the DNA is TGTGCCAGCAGCTCGATGTATGGGACAGCAGACTATGGCTACACCTTC.

The V call is TRBV23-1, the J call TRBJ2-3; the match to TRBD2 covers 11 bases. TRBV23-1 counts as an open reading frame of uncertain function. J was trimmed by 5 bases and V by 6 bases; bases with no gene match: 7. This CDR3 contains 15 residues. Here the CDR3 DNA reads TGCGCCAGCAGCGGGTCTAGCGGGGGGTTAGATACGCAGTATTTT. It is translated as CASSGSSGGLDTQYF.

The J gene is TRBJ2-5, the V gene TRBV18, with TRBD1 matching 7 bases. The germline CDR1 and CDR2 sequences are KGHSH and LQKENI. V was clipped by 4 bases and J by 1 base; unmatched bases: 0. The CDR3 has 13 amino acids. The CDR3 loop is CASSRDSQETQYF. The CDR3 DNA sequence: TGTGCCAGCTCACGGGACAGCCAAGAGACCCAGTACTTC.

The chain is built from TRBV6-5 and TRBJ2-2; tentative D call: TRBD1 (5 bases). The V end lost 8 bases, the J end lost 2 bases, and 9 bases lay between the germline ends. CDR3 length equals 13 residues. The V gene's germline CDR1 is MNHEY and CDR2 SVGAGI. CDR3 DNA sequence: TGTGCCAGCCGGCAGGGAAACACCGGGGAGCTGTTTTTT. Translating it yields CASRQGNTGELFF.

The rearrangement joins TRBV6-5 to TRBJ2-7; the match to TRBD2 covers 11 bases. Trimming took 0 bases from V and 5 from J; bases not matched to a gene: 3. The CDR3 is made up of 15 amino acids. CDR1 is MNHEY and CDR2 is SVGAGI in the germline V gene. The chain's CDR3 is CASSYSTLAGDEQYF. In DNA form, the CDR3 reads TGTGCCAGCAGTTACTCCACACTAGCGGGAGACGAGCAGTACTTC.

The chain combines TRBV7-6 with TRBJ2-7; 14 bases match TRBD2. The CDR3 runs to 16 residues. From germline, CDR1 is SGHVS and CDR2 FNYEAQ. Trimming at V came to 4 bases and at J to 1 base, leaving 3 bases not matched to a gene. This chain's CDR3 is CASSSGTSGSSYEQYF. The CDR3 nucleotides are TGTGCCAGCAGCTCCGGGACTAGCGGGAGTTCCTACGAGCAGTACTTC.

The genes are TRBV11-3 and TRBJ2-1, with TRBD2 matching 9 bases. CDR3 size: 15 residues. Germline values: CDR1 SGHNT, CDR2 YENEEA. V lost 1 base and J lost 7; bases outside the gene matches: 5. In DNA, the CDR3 is TGTGCCAGCAGCTTAGGGCGGGGGGGCTTGAATGAGCAGTTCTTC. As protein: CASSLGRGGLNEQFF.

The chain joins TRBV21-1 to TRBJ1-5; the table's D call of TRBD1 was not tested on the DNA. TRBV21-1 is described as a pseudogene. This CDR3 comprises 14 residues. For the CDR3, the DNA is TGTGCCAGCAGCACACGCCAGGGGGATCAGCCCCAGCATTTT. Residues: CASSTRQGDQPQHF.